A single sample gave rise to the 23 T cell receptor beta chains below, sequenced in a study of T cells in Graves' hyperthyroidism and ophthalmopathy. RNA transcripts were the template for amplifying TCR beta CDR3 regions. With the HTBI primer set, the TCR CDR3 went through a first round of RT-PCR. MiXCR, applied by TCRdb to the multiplex PCR reads, yields one record per CDR3 protein. The sample lists around 580,000 distinct CDR3 sequences; around 46% were seen once. The sequenced sample was peripheral blood or thyroid tissue (not recorded which). Every receptor here comes from a young woman with Graves' hyperthyroidism.

There are many counts of this clonotype. The chain links TRBV14 to TRBJ1-4; TRBD1 matches 8 bases. V was clipped by 5 bases and J by 7 bases; unmatched bases: 12. CDR1 SGHDN and CDR2 FVKESK come from the germline V gene. The CDR3 totals 16 residues. The CDR3 reads CASSFDQGARGEKLFF. CDR3 nucleotides: TGTGCCAGCAGCTTCGATCAGGGGGCGCGTGGTGAAAAACTGTTTTTT.

Comments on this clonotype: A read error may produce the germline difference seen at one junction end. The chain employs TRBV6-6 and TRBJ1-2; possibly TRBD1 for D (6 bases). The CDR3 covers 13 residues. Germline V gene sequence: CDR1 MNHNY, CDR2 SVGAGI (reference sequence). CDR3 amino acids: CASSKQGHPLGAF. The CDR3 nucleotides read TGTGCCAGCAGTAAGCAGGGACATCCATTAGGGGCCTTC.

About this clonotype: This is likely a read error, given that the CDR3 carries no conserved phenylalanine or tryptophan at its end. Because the CDR3's place on the DNA is in doubt, the DNA is left out and the CDR3 is given as listed by TCRdb. V gene TRBV15 combines with J gene TRBJ1-2; the D segment call TRBD1 is taken from the table without a DNA check. From its first to its last residue, the CDR3 has 14 amino acids. Germline V gene sequence: CDR1 LNHNV, CDR2 YYDKDF (reference sequence). Here the CDR3 reads CATSIRDLTMATQS.

This rearrangement joins TRBV30 to TRBJ1-5; the D gene is possibly TRBD1 (5 bases). CDR1 is GTSNPN and CDR2 is SVGIG in the germline V gene (reference sequence). The CDR3 sequence is 15 residues long. Deletions cut 0 bases from V and 9 bases from J, with 18 bases between. CDR3 residues: CAWSVPRAGISPQHF. The DNA for the CDR3 is TGTGCCTGGAGTGTACCCAGGGCGGGTATATCGCCCCAGCATTTT.

This clonotype was found once. CDR3 loop: CASSFPGMTF. CDR3 DNA sequence: TGTGCCAGCAGCTTCCCCGGAATGACTTTC. This sequence joins TRBV7-2 and TRBJ2-6; D is unclear. Germline V gene sequence: CDR1 SGHTA, CDR2 FQGNSA. This CDR3 is built from 10 residues. V was shortened by 3 bases and J by 17 bases, with 8 bases between the two germline ends.

This clonotype was seen repeatedly, ten times or more. This rearrangement joins TRBV6-1 to TRBJ1-1; no firm D call. The CDR3 spans 14 residues. Germline CDR1 is MNHNS and CDR2 is SASEGT. Trimming pared 4 bases from V and 0 bases from J, leaving 9 bases between. The CDR3 sequence is CASSVERLNTEAFF. The CDR3 nucleotides are TGTGCCAGCAGTGTAGAACGATTGAACACTGAAGCTTTCTTT.

This clonotype was recorded many times. This chain connects TRBV5-5 to TRBJ1-1; 9 bases are shared with TRBD1. The CDR3 is made up of 12 amino acids. Germline CDR1 SGHKS, CDR2 YYEKEE (reference sequence). J lost 11 bases, V lost 5 bases, and 7 bases had no gene match. CDR3 coding DNA: TGTGCCAGCAGTTTACAGGGGGCCGTCGCTTTCTTT. It translates to CASSLQGAVAFF.

This clonotype was seen a single time. The chain carries TRBV9 and TRBJ2-2; 10 nucleotides match TRBD2. With V trimmed by 3 bases and J by 1 base, 3 bases remained unmatched. Germline V CDR1 and CDR2: SGDLS, YYNGEE. The CDR3 consists of 16 residues. CDR3 loop: CASSEASGRNTGELFF. The CDR3 bases are TGTGCCAGCAGCGAGGCTAGCGGGAGGAACACCGGGGAGCTGTTTTTT.

The CDR3 spells CSVEGGGAGANVLTF. CDR3 bases: TGCAGCGTTGAAGGAGGGGGCGCTGGGGCCAACGTCCTGACTTTC. This chain joins TRBV29-1 and TRBJ2-6; the match to TRBD1 covers 7 bases. The CDR3 has 15 residues. The ends lost 1 base at V and 2 bases at J; junction bases unmatched: 2. Per germline, CDR1 SQVTM and CDR2 ANQGSEA.

The sample holds many counts of this clonotype. V is TRBV13 and J is TRBJ1-5; no definite D call. Deletions cut 3 bases from V and 7 bases from J, with 13 bases between. CDR1 and CDR2 from the germline V gene are PRHDT and FYEKMQ (reference sequence). The CDR3 is made up of 14 amino acids. The CDR3 DNA sequence: TGTGCCAGCAGCTTGAAAGGGTCAGGCCAGCCCCAGCATTTT. Its protein product is CASSLKGSGQPQHF.

The rearrangement joins TRBV7-9 to TRBJ2-5, with 14 bases that match TRBD2. The CDR3 is 18 amino acids. CDR1 is SEHNR, CDR2 FQNEAQ, per germline (reference sequence). The V segment lost 5 bases and the J segment 5 bases; nucleotides outside the gene matches: 13. The CDR3 DNA is TGTGCCAGCAGCACCGGGACTAGCGGGAGCGTCAGGCGGGAGACCCAGTACTTC. Residues: CASSTGTSGSVRRETQYF.

This clonotype was detected many times. The CDR3 spells CASSHIAGDYEQYF. The CDR3 DNA sequence: TGTGCCAGCAGCCATATAGCGGGGGACTACGAGCAGTACTTC. This rearrangement joins TRBV14 to TRBJ2-7, with 9 bases lining up with TRBD2. The CDR3 runs 14 residues. After removal of 3 bases from V and 3 bases from J, the junction contained 3 bases not matched to a gene. The germline V gene encodes CDR1 SGHDN and CDR2 FVKESK.

This clonotype was seen ten or more times. The rearrangement joins TRBV20-1 to TRBJ1-3, with D unclear. The CDR3 is made up of 17 amino acids. Germline V gives CDR1 DFQATT, CDR2 SNEGSKA (reference sequence). V was pared by 6 bases and J by 0 bases, with 21 bases between. CDR3 nucleotides: TGCAGTGCGCAGGCAGGCGGCTTAACCAGCTCTGGAAACACCATATATTTT. Encoded protein: CSAQAGGLTSSGNTIYF.

The sample holds a few counts of this clonotype. This chain uses TRBV24-1 with TRBJ2-5; D not resolved. The CDR3 runs to 16 residues. The V gene's germline CDR1 is KGHDR and CDR2 SFDVKD. V lost 3 bases and J lost 0, with 13 bases in between. The DNA of the CDR3 is TGTGCCACCAGTGATAGTGGCAGGACGTACCAAGAGACCCAGTACTTC. Translating it yields CATSDSGRTYQETQYF.

The V call is TRBV7-9, the J call TRBJ1-2; the D gene is possibly TRBD1 (6 bases). Germline values: CDR1 SEHNR, CDR2 FQNEAQ (reference sequence). This CDR3 spans 15 amino acids. Trimming shortened V by 2 bases and J by 0 bases, and 10 bases separated the two germline ends. CDR3 nucleotide sequence: TGTGCCAGCAGCTTAACCAGGACAGCTAACTATGGCTACACCTTC. Translation: CASSLTRTANYGYTF.

This clonotype has ten or more counts. V and J are TRBV24-1 and TRBJ2-7, with D perhaps TRBD2 (5 bases). Trimming took off 5 bases at V and 6 bases at J, with 19 bases between the two ends. Germline V gives CDR1 KGHDR, CDR2 SFDVKD. This CDR3 contains 15 residues. For the CDR3, the DNA is TGTGCCACCAGTGTTGGAGGAAGGACCCCCTTCGAGCAGTACTTC. It specifies CATSVGGRTPFEQYF.

This clonotype was picked up many times. The J gene is TRBJ1-4, the V gene TRBV29-1; tentatively, D is TRBD1 (5 bases). Trimming cost V 6 bases and J 8 bases, with 16 bases left between them. Germline CDR1 is SQVTM and CDR2 is ANQGSEA. The CDR3 has 13 amino acids. The CDR3 spells CSVVKGAEEKLFF. For the CDR3, the DNA is TGCAGCGTGGTGAAAGGGGCGGAGGAAAAACTGTTTTTT.

The chain has TRBV2 and TRBJ1-1; 8 nucleotides line up with TRBD1. The CDR3 runs 18 residues. CDR1 is SNHLY, CDR2 FYNNEI, per germline. V was clipped by 8 bases and J by 11 bases; unmatched bases: 28. The CDR3 DNA reads as TGTGCCAGCTCGGTTGGGCCTAACCAAGAGACAGGGGCAGTTCGGGCTTTCTTT. Its protein product is CASSVGPNQETGAVRAFF. The full variable domain, with the rest looked up from reference TRBV2 and TRBJ1-1, is EPEVTQTPSHQVTQMGQEVILRCVPISNHLYFYWYRQILGQKVEFLVSFYNNEISEKSEIFDDQFSVERPDGSNFTLKIRSTKLEDSAMYFCASSVGPNQETGAVRAFFGQGTRLTVV.

This clonotype appeared many times. The rearrangement uses TRBV20-1 and TRBJ2-2, with D perhaps matching TRBD1 (6 bases). Trimming removed 3 bases at V and 0 bases at J, with 11 bases between. The CDR3 has 15 amino acids. CDR1 and CDR2 (germline): DFQATT, SNEGSKA (reference sequence). CDR3 amino acids: CSARAGDTNTGELFF. The CDR3 DNA reads TGCAGTGCTAGGGCCGGGGACACGAACACCGGGGAGCTGTTTTTT.

With regard to this clonotype: Sequence at one end of the junction differs from germline and may be a read error. This chain links TRBV15 with TRBJ1-2; D unresolved. The germline CDR1 and CDR2 sequences are LNHNV and YYDKDF (reference sequence). CDR3 length: 13 residues. The CDR3 DNA reads TGTGCCACCAGCAGCACCAGGACCTATGACTACACCTTC. Its protein is CATSSTRTYDYTF.

This sequence joins TRBV7-2 and TRBJ1-6; D possibly corresponds to TRBD1 (5 bases). Germline V gives CDR1 SGHTA, CDR2 FQGNSA. The ends were cut back, 6 bases at V and 5 bases at J, with 14 bases in the middle. The CDR3 length is 15 residues. CDR3 in DNA: TGTGCCAGCAGTGCCACGCGAGGGGATAATTCACCCCTCCACTTT. This translates into CASSATRGDNSPLHF.

This clonotype has at least ten counts. The chain joins TRBV20-1 to TRBJ1-2, with TRBD1 matching over 8 bases. Losses at the gene ends were 2 bases for V and 7 bases for J; bases not matched to a gene: 12. This CDR3 spans 15 amino acids. CDR1 is DFQATT, CDR2 SNEGSKA, per germline (reference sequence). CDR3 DNA sequence: TGCAGTGCTAGATTTGCCGACAGGGGAGAAGGTGGCTACACCTTC. Translating it yields CSARFADRGEGGYTF.

This chain's CDR3 is CASSLARDPATYGYTF. The CDR3 nucleotides are TGCGCCAGCAGCTTGGCCCGGGACCCAGCCACCTATGGCTACACCTTC. The chain recombines TRBV5-1 with TRBJ1-2; D might be TRBD1 (5 bases). V was trimmed by 0 bases and J by 4 bases, leaving 16 bases between them. The CDR3 runs 16 residues. In germline, CDR1 is SGHRS, CDR2 YFSETQ.